What follows are 30 T cell receptor beta chains derived from one specimen sequenced in a study of T cells after yellow fever vaccination. TCRdb recomputed calls from the 5' RACE reads with MiXCR, one row per CDR3 protein. The data show about 260,000 distinct CDR3 sequences, 13% seen once. The sequences come from CD4+ T cells sorted from PBMCs, collected 45 days after the yellow fever booster vaccination. The receptors originated from a man aged 30 to 39 who received the YFV17D yellow fever vaccine.

This chain uses TRBV2 with TRBJ2-1, with 7 bases identical to TRBD2. The CDR3 length is 17 residues. CDR1 is SNHLY, CDR2 FYNNEI, per germline. V was clipped by 3 bases and J by 3 bases; unmatched bases: 11. The CDR3 nucleotides read TGTGCCAGCAGTGATAATGTTGGGACTACCTACTACAATGAGCAGTTCTTC. Translating gives CASSDNVGTTYYNEQFF. The variable domain in full, completed from reference TRBV2 and TRBJ2-1, reads EPEVTQTPSHQVTQMGQEVILRCVPISNHLYFYWYRQILGQKVEFLVSFYNNEISEKSEIFDDQFSVERPDGSNFTLKIRSTKLEDSAMYFCASSDNVGTTYYNEQFFGPGTRLTVL.

The chain recombines TRBV10-3 with TRBJ2-1; tentatively, D is TRBD1 (7 bases). V lost 4 bases to trimming and J lost 4 bases, with 14 bases between them. CDR3 size: 15 residues. Germline CDR1 is ENHRY and CDR2 is SYGVKD. The CDR3 region has the DNA TGTGCCATCAGTGTAGAGGGGGCGGGATACAATGAGCAGTTCTTC. It translates to CAISVEGAGYNEQFF.

In its sample, this clonotype was seen a few times. The chain uses TRBV6-6 and TRBJ2-3; TRBD2 aligns across 7 bases. Germline V gene data show CDR1 as MNHNY and CDR2 as SVGAGI (reference sequence). The CDR3 spans 13 residues. After removal of 6 bases from V and 6 bases from J, the junction contained 6 bases not matched to a gene. CDR3: CASRITSVDTQYF. The DNA for the CDR3 is TGTGCCAGCAGGATTACTAGCGTCGATACGCAGTATTTT.

This clonotype was found many times. The chain links TRBV5-6 to TRBJ2-5; no clear D. This CDR3 comprises 14 residues. Trimming left V 3 bases short and J 3 bases short, with 12 bases between. CDR1 SGHDT and CDR2 YYEEEE come from the germline V gene. The CDR3 coding sequence is TGTGCCAGCAGCTCACTGGATAGGGAAGAGACCCAGTACTTC. Protein sequence: CASSSLDREETQYF.

This clonotype appeared a few times. The gene calls are TRBV24-1 and TRBJ2-2, with D perhaps TRBD1 or TRBD2 (5 bases each). The CDR3 runs to 14 residues. Germline V gives CDR1 KGHDR, CDR2 SFDVKD. The germline V and J ends were trimmed by 9 bases and 1 base, with 11 bases remaining between them. The CDR3, as DNA: TGTGCCACCGCGACGGGACGGAACACCGGGGAGCTGTTTTTT. The encoded protein is CATATGRNTGELFF.

This clonotype was seen a handful of times. The V call is TRBV20-1, the J call TRBJ2-3, with D possibly being TRBD1 or TRBD2 (5 bases each). Germline CDR1 is DFQATT and CDR2 is SNEGSKA (reference sequence). V lost 3 bases, J lost 5 bases, and 18 bases lay in between. The CDR3 consists of 15 residues. The chain's CDR3 is CSASIRGPGVDTQYF. CDR3 nucleotides: TGCAGTGCTAGTATCCGGGGACCCGGGGTAGATACGCAGTATTTT.

J is TRBJ2-2 and V is TRBV28; the D gene is possibly TRBD2 (6 bases). V was trimmed by 7 bases and J by 1 base, leaving 13 bases between them. Germline loops: CDR1 MDHEN, CDR2 SYDVKM. The CDR3 spans 15 residues. CDR3 amino acids: CASNTAAGNTGELFF. The CDR3 nucleotides are TGTGCCAGCAACACAGCAGCGGGGAACACCGGGGAGCTGTTTTTT.

This clonotype was counted between two and nine times. The rearrangement joins TRBV5-1 to TRBJ2-1, with a possible D match to TRBD2 (6 bases). Trimming stripped 5 bases from V and 3 bases from J, with 15 bases between. The CDR3 length is 15 residues. Looked up from germline, CDR1 is SGHRS and CDR2 is YFSETQ. CDR3 region: CASSLGGERYNEQFF. The CDR3 nucleotides read TGCGCCAGCAGTCTCGGCGGGGAACGCTACAATGAGCAGTTCTTC. The complete variable domain, with remaining parts taken from reference TRBV5-1 and TRBJ2-1, reads KAGVTQTPRYLIKTRGQQVTLSCSPISGHRSVSWYQQTPGQGLQFLFEYFSETQRNKGNFPGRFSGRQFSNSRSEMNVSTLELGDSALYLCASSLGGERYNEQFFGPGTRLTVL.

This clonotype occurred a few times. CDR3 loop: CASSQDMIPSDTQYF. As DNA, the CDR3 is TGTGCCAGCAGCCAAGATATGATACCGTCGGATACGCAGTATTTT. The rearrangement joins TRBV4-2 to TRBJ2-3; unclear D gene. V shed 0 bases and J shed 6 bases, with 13 bases lying between them. In germline, CDR1 is LGHNA, CDR2 YNFKEQ. This CDR3 comprises 15 residues.

There are a few counts of this clonotype. The chain uses TRBV18 and TRBJ2-5; TRBD1 matches 7 bases. The CDR3 is 14 amino acids. The V segment lost 6 bases and the J segment 5 bases; nucleotides outside the gene matches: 9. Germline-derived CDR1 and CDR2 are KGHSH and LQKENI. The CDR3 nucleotides read TGTGCCAGCTCTCACGGACAGGCTGGGGAGACCCAGTACTTC. It translates to CASSHGQAGETQYF.

In its sample, this clonotype was seen a few times. This sequence joins TRBV3-1 and TRBJ1-1, with 11 bases identical to TRBD1. CDR3 length: 15 residues. The germline CDR1 and CDR2 sequences are LGHDT and YNNKEL (reference sequence). V was pared by 1 base and J by 5 bases, with 3 bases of the junction left unmatched. CDR3 region: CASSQGTGGRTEAFF. The CDR3 DNA reads TGTGCCAGCAGCCAAGGGACAGGGGGCCGAACTGAAGCTTTCTTT.

This clonotype was observed a handful of times. CDR3 sequence reads: CASSFKTGAEAFF. The CDR3 DNA sequence: TGTGCCAGCAGTTTCAAGACGGGGGCCGAAGCTTTCTTT. The rearrangement joins TRBV12-3 or TRBV12-4 to TRBJ1-1; possible D gene TRBD1, 6 bases. Trimming stripped 3 bases from V and 8 bases from J, with 13 bases between. CDR3 length: 13 residues.

The V call is TRBV29-1, the J call TRBJ2-7; D possibly matches TRBD1 or TRBD2 (5 bases each). V lost 5 bases and J 0 bases, leaving 17 bases between the germline ends. The CDR3 contains 15 residues. CDR1 and CDR2 (germline): SQVTM, ANQGSEA. The CDR3 is CSVSFGGSSSYEQYF. In DNA, the CDR3 is TGCAGCGTTAGCTTTGGGGGATCAAGCTCCTACGAGCAGTACTTC.

This clonotype was seen only a few times. The chain couples TRBV20-1 to TRBJ2-1; D is possibly TRBD2 (6 bases). The CDR3 sequence is 13 residues long. Between the trimmed V and J ends, which lost 3 bases and 9 bases, there was a span of 15 bases. CDR1 is DFQATT, CDR2 SNEGSKA, per germline (reference sequence). CDR3 DNA: TGCAGTGCTAGTATAAGGACGCGGGGTGAGCAGTTCTTC. Translating it yields CSASIRTRGEQFF.

CDR3 DNA sequence: TGCGCCAGCAGCCCCGGACTAGCGGGACTTAGCACAGATACGCAGTATTTT. Residues: CASSPGLAGLSTDTQYF. The gene calls are TRBV5-1 and TRBJ2-3; 12 bases align to TRBD2. Germline values: CDR1 SGHRS, CDR2 YFSETQ. The CDR3 is made up of 17 amino acids. Trimming at V came to 4 bases and at J to 0 bases, leaving 6 bases not matched to a gene.

In its sample, this clonotype was seen many times. This chain joins TRBV7-2 and TRBJ2-1; tentative D call: TRBD2 (6 bases). Trimming removed 6 bases at V and 2 bases at J, with 14 bases between. This CDR3 has 15 residues. Per the germline V gene, CDR1 is SGHTA and CDR2 is FQGNSA. DNA for the CDR3: TGTGCCAGCAGTTTGGAGGCTAGCGCCTACAATGAGCAGTTCTTC. Translated, it gives CASSLEASAYNEQFF. Full variable domain (remainder filled in from reference TRBV7-2 and TRBJ2-1): GAGVSQSPSNKVTEKGKDVELRCDPISGHTALYWYRQSLGQGLEFLIYFQGNSAPDKSGLPSDRFSAERTGGSVSTLTIQRTQQEDSAVYLCASSLEASAYNEQFFGPGTRLTVL.

The chain employs TRBV23-1 and TRBJ2-7; 8 nucleotides line up with TRBD1. TRBV23-1 has ORF status, its function being uncertain. V shed 8 bases, J shed 1 base, and the junction held 10 bases outside the gene matches. The CDR3 is 15 residues long. CDR3 nucleotide sequence: TGCGCCAGCGGTGCCGGGACAGGAAATTCCTACGAGCAGTACTTC. It specifies CASGAGTGNSYEQYF.

The genes are TRBV5-1 and TRBJ2-5; possibly TRBD2 for D (5 bases). The CDR3 has 14 amino acids. Trimming left V 1 base short and J 3 bases short, with 10 bases between. Germline CDR1 and CDR2: SGHRS and YFSETQ. The CDR3 loop reads CASSLSSSKETQYF. The CDR3 DNA reads as TGCGCCAGCAGCTTGTCTAGCTCCAAAGAGACCCAGTACTTC.

The chain carries TRBV5-1 and TRBJ2-1; D is undetermined. V lost 2 bases, J lost 5 bases, and 8 bases lay in between. The CDR3 runs 13 residues. CDR1 SGHRS and CDR2 YFSETQ come from the germline V gene. The CDR3 nucleotides read TGCGCCAGCAGCTTTCTAGTCCACAATGAGCAGTTCTTC. Residues: CASSFLVHNEQFF.

Remarks on this clonotype: Just one base apart from a much larger clone, this may be a read error. CDR3 in DNA: TGTGCCAGCACCCACGGGGGGACAGACAACTACAATGAGCAGTTCTTC. The encoded protein is CASTHGGTDNYNEQFF. This chain joins TRBV12-3 or TRBV12-4 and TRBJ2-1, with D tentatively TRBD1 or TRBD2 (7 bases each). V was trimmed by 7 bases and J by 3 bases, leaving 19 bases between them. CDR3 length: 16 residues.

This clonotype showed up just a few times. The chain combines TRBV6-2 or TRBV6-3 with TRBJ2-1; 7 bases fit TRBD2. Germline V lookup: CDR1 MNHEY, CDR2 SVGEGT. V was clipped by 6 bases and J by 3 bases; unmatched bases: 11. The length of the CDR3 is 16 residues. This CDR3 reads CASSSPTGGYYNEQFF. The DNA for the CDR3 is TGTGCCAGCAGCTCTCCGACCGGGGGGTACTACAATGAGCAGTTCTTC.

Many counts were recorded for this clonotype. The CDR3 bases are TGCAGTGCTAGAGTTTCCAACAGGGCGGCCGGGGAGCTGTTTTTT. Translation: CSARVSNRAAGELFF. This chain connects TRBV20-1 to TRBJ2-2; D possibly corresponds to TRBD1 (6 bases). V lost 1 base and J lost 6, with 15 bases in between. Per germline, CDR1 DFQATT and CDR2 SNEGSKA (reference sequence). The CDR3 is 15 residues long.

The chain combines TRBV5-1 with TRBJ2-1, with TRBD2 matching over 12 bases. This CDR3 comprises 15 residues. V was clipped by 6 bases and J by 6 bases; unmatched bases: 7. Per the germline V gene, CDR1 is SGHRS and CDR2 is YFSETQ. CDR3 DNA sequence: TGCGCCAGCAACCCCCTAGCGGGAGGGACCAATGAGCAGTTCTTC. Its translation is CASNPLAGGTNEQFF.

This clonotype was detected a few times. The chain is built from TRBV5-1 and TRBJ2-1; maybe TRBD2 (5 bases). Germline V gene data show CDR1 as SGHRS and CDR2 as YFSETQ. V dropped 0 bases and J dropped 3 bases, with 13 bases sitting between them. The CDR3 is made up of 16 amino acids. As DNA, the CDR3 is TGCGCCAGCAGCTTGGGTGCGGGTACCTTCTACAATGAGCAGTTCTTC. It encodes CASSLGAGTFYNEQFF.

V gene TRBV7-2 combines with J gene TRBJ1-2; 8 nucleotides match TRBD1. The V segment lost 5 bases and the J segment 7 bases; nucleotides outside the gene matches: 9. The length of the CDR3 is 14 residues. Germline CDR1 is SGHTA and CDR2 is FQGNSA. The CDR3 is CASSNRQGSSGYTF. CDR3 DNA sequence: TGTGCCAGCAGCAATAGACAGGGGTCGTCTGGCTACACCTTC. Variable domain in full (rest from reference TRBV7-2 and TRBJ1-2): GAGVSQSPSNKVTEKGKDVELRCDPISGHTALYWYRQSLGQGLEFLIYFQGNSAPDKSGLPSDRFSAERTGGSVSTLTIQRTQQEDSAVYLCASSNRQGSSGYTFGSGTRLTVV.

The chain combines TRBV5-1 with TRBJ2-1; a possible D gene is TRBD1 (6 bases). The CDR3 is 13 residues long. Germline-derived CDR1 and CDR2 are SGHRS and YFSETQ. Trimming cost V 4 bases and J 6 bases, with 11 bases left between them. Written as DNA, the CDR3 is TGCGCCAGCAGCCTTCCAGGGGTCAATGAGCAGTTCTTC. It specifies CASSLPGVNEQFF.

This clonotype has just a few counts. This chain connects TRBV29-1 to TRBJ2-3, with D unclear. V gave up 4 bases and J gave up 0 bases, with 14 bases separating them. Germline lookup yields CDR1 SQVTM and CDR2 ANQGSEA. There are 15 residues in the CDR3. CDR3 sequence reads: CSVVGGRTSTDTQYF. For the CDR3, the DNA is TGCAGCGTTGTGGGTGGGCGTACTAGCACAGATACGCAGTATTTT.

Concerning this clonotype: One end of the junction is discordant with germline, which a read error may explain. The chain carries TRBV15 and TRBJ2-5; D assignment may be TRBD1 or TRBD2 (5 bases each). Looked up from germline, CDR1 is LNHNV and CDR2 is YYDKDF (reference sequence). This CDR3 contains 16 residues. DNA of the CDR3: TGTGACACCAGCAGAGACCCGACAGCTGGGAGAGAGACCCAGTACTTC. Protein product: CDTSRDPTAGRETQYF.

The rearrangement links TRBV27 to TRBJ1-2; a possible D gene is TRBD1 (6 bases). CDR1 is MNHEY, CDR2 SMNVEV, per germline (reference sequence). Between the trimmed V and J ends, which lost 3 bases and 8 bases, there was a span of 13 bases. This CDR3 comprises 13 residues. CDR3 loop: CASSFRGGEGYTF. CDR3 DNA sequence: TGTGCCAGCAGTTTTAGAGGGGGAGAGGGCTACACCTTC.

The sample holds a few counts of this clonotype. This chain connects TRBV23-1 to TRBJ2-7; perhaps TRBD2 as D (5 bases). TRBV23-1 is known as an ORF, though its function is uncertain. V lost 2 bases and J 6 bases, leaving 8 bases between the germline ends. This CDR3 comprises 12 residues. CDR3 residues: CASSQLGGEQYF. The DNA of the CDR3 is TGCGCCAGCAGTCAACTAGGAGGCGAGCAGTACTTC.